This entry features one T cell receptor (beta chain) sequence. The antigen is undetermined. A junction boundary mismatches the germline segment, possibly from a read error. Both TCR beta VDJ combination and CDR3 sequence profiling were carried out. Genomic DNA was the template for this profiling. TCRdb processed the reads anew with MiXCR; each CDR3 protein has one entry. The table records roughly 80,000 distinct CDR3 sequences, over 35% of them present only once. Per the germline V gene, CDR1 is MGHDK and CDR2 is SYGVNS. The CDR3 runs to 15 residues. This record belongs to a study of CD8+CD57+ T cells in acquired aplastic anemia. About the research overall: Sorted CD4+ and CD8+ cells yielded roughly 3.2 ug of DNA on average. Healthy CD8+ samples averaged about 11.0 million reads. Study results and caveats: Overlap between patients and controls comprised some 31 CD8+ CDR3 sequences. Patients and controls were not found to differ significantly in CD8+ Simpson's diversity.

The TCR comes from a human donor in good health, serving as a control. Sequencing was performed on sorted CD4+, CD8+, or CD8+CD57+ T cells (not recorded which) from PBMCs. V gene TRBV25-1 combines with J gene TRBJ2-3; 9 nucleotides agree with TRBD2. The CDR3 here is CASSEILAGSDTQCF. The CDR3 coding sequence is TGTGCCAGCAGTGAGATTCTAGCGGGGTCAGATACGCAGTGTTTT. Looking up the rest from reference TRBV25-1 and TRBJ2-3 gives the full variable domain: EADIYQTPRYLVIGTGKKITLECSQTMGHDKMYWYQQDPGMELHLIHYSYGVNSTEKGDLSSESTVSRIRTEHFPLTLESARPSHTSQYLCASSEILAGSDTQCFGPGTRLTVL.